A selection of T cell receptor beta chains follows, all from one sample in a study of Graves' ophthalmopathy and Graves' hyperthyroidism. TCRdb redid the calling of the multiplex PCR reads with MiXCR, one entry per CDR3 protein. This table holds 580,000 or so distinct CDR3 sequences, about 40% found once. Sequenced sample: peripheral blood or thyroid tissue (not recorded which). The receptors here all came from an adult man with Graves' hyperthyroidism. Each CDR3 is given with its conserved first and last residue. The D gene is left open where the match is weak. A row's size may be missing; if present it is once, few, many or a size class.

clone size	J gene	D gene	V gene	CDR3 protein	CDR3 DNA
many	TRBJ2-2	TRBD2	TRBV9	CASSQGIAGDIGELFF	TGTGCCAGCAGCCAGGGAATAGCGGGAGATATCGGGGAGCTGTTTTTT
once	TRBJ2-1	.	TRBV11-2	CASSSNGAGPEQFF	TGTGCCAGCAGTTCGAACGGGGCAGGCCCTGAGCAGTTCTTC
many	TRBJ2-7	TRBD2	TRBV20-1	CSARRLAGLSYEQYF	TGCAGTGCTAGAAGGCTAGCGGGCCTCTCCTACGAGCAGTACTTC
many	TRBJ1-6	.	TRBV10-3	CASSEAGAGNSPLHF	TGTGCCAGCAGTGAGGCGGGGGCTGGTAATTCACCCCTCCACTTT
few	TRBJ2-7	TRBD1	TRBV9	CASSKSGQGAYEQYF	TGTGCCAGTAGTAAGTCAGGACAGGGGGCCTACGAGCAGTACTTC
many	TRBJ2-5	.	TRBV27	CASKGRETETQYF	TGTGCCAGCAAGGGCAGGGAGACGGAGACCCAGTACTTC
once	TRBJ2-5	TRBD1	TRBV9	CASSRQGATETQYF	TGTGCCAGCAGCAGACAGGGGGCTACGGAGACCCAGTACTTC
.	TRBJ2-5	.	TRBV15	CATSSFGQEETQYF	TGTGCCACCAGCAGCTTTGGGCAGGAAGAGACCCAGTACTTC
few	TRBJ2-5	.	TRBV20-1	CSAPRGYQETQYF	TGCAGTGCCCCAAGAGGGTACCAAGAGACCCAGTACTTC
.	TRBJ1-5	.	TRBV7-9	CASSLAEYNQPQHF	TGTGCCAGCAGCTTGGCGGAGTACAATCAGCCCCAGCATTTT
many	TRBJ2-7	.	TRBV14	CASSQLRPPYEQYF	TGTGCCAGCAGCCAACTCAGGCCTCCCTACGAGCAGTACTTC
many	TRBJ2-5	.	TRBV24-1	CATSGPGPQETQYF	TGTGCCACCAGTGGTCCGGGACCACAAGAGACCCAGTACTTC
many	TRBJ1-5	.	TRBV6-4	CASSPGANQPQHF	TGTGCCAGCAGCCCCGGTGCCAATCAGCCCCAGCATTTT
.	TRBJ1-2	.	TRBV9	CASSSTGTSGYTF	TGTGCCAGCAGCAGCACCGGGACTAGCGGCTACACCTTC
.	TRBJ1-2	TRBD1	TRBV5-1	CASSKAPGQGDGYTF	TGCGCCAGCAGCAAAGCTCCGGGACAGGGCGATGGCTACACCTTC
.	TRBJ1-2	.	TRBV20-1	CSATRDANYGYTF	TGCAGTGCTACCCGGGACGCTAACTATGGCTACACCTTC
many	TRBJ1-4	.	TRBV5-8	CASSLEGTRNEKLFF	TGTGCCAGCAGCTTGGAGGGGACAAGGAATGAAAAACTGTTTTTT
.	TRBJ2-7	TRBD1	TRBV29-1	CSQYRGGAYEQYF	TGCAGCCAGTACAGGGGTGGGGCCTACGAGCAGTACTTC
many	TRBJ1-2	.	TRBV19	CASSLELGDYGYTF	TGTGCCAGTAGCCTGGAACTGGGAGACTACGGCTACACCTTC
few	TRBJ2-3	TRBD1	TRBV10-3	CAISAGQGVGSAATQYF	TGTGCCATCAGTGCAGGACAGGGGGTCGGGTCTGCGGCTACGCAGTATTTT